These T cell receptor beta chains were read from a single sample in a study of blood T cell repertoires in COVID-19. Generated by immunoSEQ multiplex PCR, the TCRdb table keeps only in-frame clones and is missing some. The sample holds about 270,000 clones, about 85% seen once. Material for sequencing was peripheral blood. Receptors were obtained from a human donor in a cohort sampled during active COVID-19. Both conserved end residues are part of each CDR3. The order of the fields is J gene, D gene, clone size, V gene, CDR3 DNA, CDR3 protein. The D gene is left open where the match is weak. Size is omitted from some rows. Given values are once, few, many or a class for expanded clones.

TRBJ2-5 TRBD2 - TRBV11-2 TGTGCCAGCAGCTTGTCGGGAGGACGAGAGACCCAGTACTTC CASSLSGGRETQYF
TRBJ2-7 TRBD1 - TRBV28 TGTGCCAGCCTAAGATGGGACAGGGGGAGTGTGTCCTACGAGCAGTACTTC CASLRWDRGSVSYEQYF
TRBJ1-3 - - TRBV9 TGTGCCAGCAGCACCCGGGGAAGCTCTGGAAACACCATATATTTT CASSTRGSSGNTIYF
TRBJ2-1 TRBD2 - TRBV3-1/TRBV3-2 TGTGCCAGCAGCCAGCGGGGAGCGGGAGGAGCGGGTGAGCAGTTCTTC CASSQRGAGGAGEQFF
TRBJ2-2 TRBD1 - TRBV5-1 TGCGCCAGCAGCTTTACAGGGGACACGATAGAGGAGCTGTTTTTT CASSFTGDTIEELFF
TRBJ2-7 TRBD2 - TRBV5-1 TGCGCCAGCAAGGCGGGAGGGAACTCCTACGAGCAGTACTTC CASKAGGNSYEQYF
TRBJ1-4 - - TRBV6-6 TGTGCCAGCAGTTCGACTCGCATTAATGAAAAACTGTTTTTT CASSSTRINEKLFF
TRBJ2-3 TRBD2 - TRBV13 TGTGCCAGCAGCTCCGGACTAGTCGCAGATACGCAGTATTTT CASSSGLVADTQYF
TRBJ2-7 TRBD2 - TRBV6-5 TGTGCCAGCAGGGAGTCGGCGGGAGGATCGTACGAGCAGTACTTC CASRESAGGSYEQYF
TRBJ1-2 - - TRBV7-2 TGTGCCAGCAGCTTAGATTCGACAGCAAACTATGGCTACACCTTC CASSLDSTANYGYTF
TRBJ2-7 - - TRBV7-2 TGTGCCAGCAGCCCGGGACTTTTCCCCACCTACGAGCAGTACTTC CASSPGLFPTYEQYF
TRBJ2-5 TRBD2 - TRBV19 TGTGCCAGTAGCCTTATAGCGGGAGGGCCTGGGCCCCAAGAGACCCAGTACTTC CASSLIAGGPGPQETQYF
TRBJ1-2 - - TRBV5-5 TGTGCCAGCAGCTTGGAGCGCTGGGAGATCTATGGCTACACCTTC CASSLERWEIYGYTF
TRBJ2-3 - - TRBV6-2/TRBV6-3 TGTGCCAGCAGTTCCCGGGGTACGCAGTATTTT CASSSRGTQYF
TRBJ2-1 - few TRBV10-3 TGTGCCATCAGGGAGTGGGCCCTGACCGATGAGCAGTTCTTC CAIREWALTDEQFF
TRBJ2-7 TRBD2 - TRBV24-1 TGTGCCACCAGTGATTTGGGTTTAAGCGGGAGTTACGAGCAGTACTTC CATSDLGLSGSYEQYF
TRBJ2-5 - - TRBV12-3/TRBV12-4 TGTGCCAGCAGTCGGACACCCGAGACCCAGTACTTC CASSRTPETQYF
TRBJ1-1 - - TRBV6-5 TGTGCCAGCAGTTCGAGCATGAACACTGAAGCTTTCTTT CASSSSMNTEAFF
TRBJ2-1 TRBD2 - TRBV7-9 TGTGCCAGCAGCTTAGCACTAGCGGAATACAATGAGCAGTTCTTC CASSLALAEYNEQFF
TRBJ2-3 - once TRBV2 TGTGCCAGCAGGGCCCTACAAGCCGGGGTGGGTACGCAGTATTTT CASRALQAGVGTQYF
TRBJ2-7 TRBD1 - TRBV27 TGTGCCAGCAGTTTATCACAGGGGGGATACGAGCAGTACTTC CASSLSQGGYEQYF
TRBJ2-5 - - TRBV19 TGTGCCAGTAGTGAGCGGTCCGGGGTAGAGACCCAGTACTTC CASSERSGVETQYF
TRBJ1-2 TRBD1 - TRBV6-5 TGTGCCAGCAGTTACGGGACAGGGGTTAACTATGGCTACACCTTC CASSYGTGVNYGYTF
TRBJ2-1 - - TRBV3-1/TRBV3-2 TGTGCCAGCAGCCAAGGGTCCGGGCGGGAAGATAATGAGCAGTTCTTC CASSQGSGREDNEQFF
TRBJ1-2 - - TRBV20-1 TGCAGTGCTCGAACAATCAGTGGCTACACCTTC CSARTISGYTF
TRBJ2-1 TRBD2 - TRBV5-5 TGTGCCAGCAGCTTGGTTCAGGGACTAGGGGACCCGGGGGAGCAGTTCTTC CASSLVQGLGDPGEQFF
TRBJ2-6 - once TRBV7-5 TGTGCCAGAAGCCAGTGGTCGGGGGGCTTCCCTGGGGCCAACGTCCTGACTTTC CARSQWSGGFPGANVLTF
TRBJ1-1 TRBD1 - TRBV6-5 TGTGCCAGCAACACAGGGGAGGTTGGCACTGAAGCTTTCTTT CASNTGEVGTEAFF
TRBJ2-1 - - TRBV7-2 TGTGCCAGCAGCCTGGGGGCAGGCCGATCCTATGAGCAGTTCTTC CASSLGAGRSYEQFF
TRBJ2-5 TRBD1 - TRBV7-9 TGTGCCAGCAGCAAGAGACAGGGGGAGACCCAGTACTTC CASSKRQGETQYF
TRBJ2-5 - - TRBV18 TGTGCCAGCTCAGAGACAGGAGCAGGAGAGACCCAGTACTTC CASSETGAGETQYF
TRBJ2-1 - - TRBV18 TGTGCCAGCTCACCATTGGGAGGCTCCTACAATGAGCAGTTCTTC CASSPLGGSYNEQFF
TRBJ1-2 - - TRBV7-9 TGTGCCAGCAGCCCAAAGGGCAACAGGTTCAATGGCTACACCTTC CASSPKGNRFNGYTF
TRBJ1-1 - - TRBV19 TGTGCCAGTAGTCCAAAACAGGGAACCGGTGAAGCTTTCTTT CASSPKQGTGEAFF
TRBJ2-5 - - TRBV7-2 TGTGCCAGCAGCTCGTCTCGAGAGACCCAGTACTTC CASSSSRETQYF
TRBJ2-2 TRBD1 - TRBV7-2 TGTGCCAGCAGCTTTAGGACAGGGGGAAAAACCGGGGAGCTGTTTTTT CASSFRTGGKTGELFF
TRBJ2-7 - few TRBV5-4 TGTGCCAGCACTCCCGGGGGGCTCGGGGGCGGCGAGCAGTACTTC CASTPGGLGGGEQYF
TRBJ1-3 - few TRBV15 TGTGCCACCAGCATTTCACAGGTGTCTGGAAACACCATATATTTT CATSISQVSGNTIYF
TRBJ2-5 - - TRBV12-3/TRBV12-4 TGTGCCAGTTCAACAGGGAAAGAGACCCAGTACTTC CASSTGKETQYF
TRBJ1-6 TRBD1 once TRBV24-1 TGTGCCACCAGTGTTAGGGGGCGCGAACTTCGGGATTCACCCCTCCACTTT CATSVRGRELRDSPLHF
TRBJ1-3 TRBD1 - TRBV13 TGTGCCAGTTGCAGGGGGACTGGAAACACCATATATTTT CASCRGTGNTIYF
TRBJ2-7 TRBD2 - TRBV15 TGTGCCACCAGCCCGCAGCTAGCGGGAAAGTACGAGCAGTACTTC CATSPQLAGKYEQYF
TRBJ2-3 - - TRBV20-1 TGCAGTGCTAGTGTTAGCTCGCAGTATTTT CSASVSSQYF
TRBJ2-3 TRBD1 - TRBV6-5 TGTGCCAGCAGGAGGGACAGGGGTCCAGATACGCAGTATTTT CASRRDRGPDTQYF
TRBJ1-2 - - TRBV10-3 TGTGCCATCAGTGAGGGACGGGGGGGCTACACCTTC CAISEGRGGYTF
TRBJ2-5 TRBD1 - TRBV5-4 TGTGCCAGCAGACCAGCAGGGGGCCAGTTGGAGACCCAGTACTTC CASRPAGGQLETQYF
TRBJ2-3 TRBD2 - TRBV24-1 TGTGCCACCAGTGATTTGACTAGCGATTCAGATACGCAGTATTTT CATSDLTSDSDTQYF
TRBJ2-7 TRBD2 - TRBV29-1 TGCAGCGCCGTCGGGATAAGCGGGAGGTACGAGCAGTACTTC CSAVGISGRYEQYF
TRBJ1-2 - - TRBV19 TGTGCCAGTAGTATGCTAGCAACAGGGATCCCCTATGGCTACACCTTC CASSMLATGIPYGYTF
TRBJ2-7 TRBD2 - TRBV6-5 TGTGCCAGCAGCCCAGCGGGGGCCTACGAGCAGTACTTC CASSPAGAYEQYF
TRBJ2-7 TRBD2 - TRBV13 TGTGCCAGCAGCTTAGGTGTAGCGGGCAACTACGAGCAGTACTTC CASSLGVAGNYEQYF
TRBJ2-1 TRBD2 - TRBV3-1/TRBV3-2 TGTGCCAGCAGCCGACTGGCCTTTGAGGGACTAGCGGGAGGTAATGAGCAGTTCTTC CASSRLAFEGLAGGNEQFF
TRBJ1-3 TRBD1 once TRBV5-4 TGTGCCAGCAGCCCTGGACAGGGTGGAAACACCATATATTTT CASSPGQGGNTIYF
TRBJ2-7 - few TRBV6-5 TGTGCCAGCAGGGACAGTTACGAGCAGTACTTC CASRDSYEQYF
TRBJ2-3 TRBD2 - TRBV5-1 TGCGCCAGCAGCTTGCGCGGAAGCGGGAGCCCGGCAGATACGCAGTATTTT CASSLRGSGSPADTQYF
TRBJ1-2 TRBD1 - TRBV18 TGTGCCAGCTCACCAGTCACACCCCTACAGGGGGCCTCTGGCTACACCTTC CASSPVTPLQGASGYTF
TRBJ2-7 TRBD2 once TRBV7-2 TGTGCCAGCAGCTTTGATAGCGGGAGTAGATACGAGCAGTACTTC CASSFDSGSRYEQYF
TRBJ2-4 TRBD2 once TRBV11-2 TGTGCCAGCAGCTTAGTACTAGCGGAAAACATTCAGTACTTC CASSLVLAENIQYF
TRBJ2-5 - - TRBV18 TGTGCCAGCTCACCACGCCATAGCGGCCAAGAGACCCAGTACTTC CASSPRHSGQETQYF
TRBJ2-4 TRBD2 - TRBV18 TGTGCCAGCTCACCACCCCTTATAGCGGGAGCCAAAAACATTCAGTACTTC CASSPPLIAGAKNIQYF